One TCR beta chain is described in this entry. The record originates from a study of control samples from healthy donors and cancer patients. Only in-frame clones appear in the TCRdb table, and some are missing; sequencing was by immunoSEQ multiplex PCR. The profile shows around 150,000 clones, under 96% of them singletons. From germline, CDR1 is SGHKS and CDR2 YYEKEE (reference sequence). The CDR3 sequence is 13 residues long. Trimming took 0 bases from V and 6 from J, leaving 9 bases between them. The source is a woman in her thirties in good health. Sequenced sample: blood. The chain couples TRBV5-5 to TRBJ1-2; D is undetermined. In DNA form, the CDR3 reads TGTGCCAGCAGCTTGGTTATTGGGGATGGCTACACCTTC. This encodes CASSLVIGDGYTF.